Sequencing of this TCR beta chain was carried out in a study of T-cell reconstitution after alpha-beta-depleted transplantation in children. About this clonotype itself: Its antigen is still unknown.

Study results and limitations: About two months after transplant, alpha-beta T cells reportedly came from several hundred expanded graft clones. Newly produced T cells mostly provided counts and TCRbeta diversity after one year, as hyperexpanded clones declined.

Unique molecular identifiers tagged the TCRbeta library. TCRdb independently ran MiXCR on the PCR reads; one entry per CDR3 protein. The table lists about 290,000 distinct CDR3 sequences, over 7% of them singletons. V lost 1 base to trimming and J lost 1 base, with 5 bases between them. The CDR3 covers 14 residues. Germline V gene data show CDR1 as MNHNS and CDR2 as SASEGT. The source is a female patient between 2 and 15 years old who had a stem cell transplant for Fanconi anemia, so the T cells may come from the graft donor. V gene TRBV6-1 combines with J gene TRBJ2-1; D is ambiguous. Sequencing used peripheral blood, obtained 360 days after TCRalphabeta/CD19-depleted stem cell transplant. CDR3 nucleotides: TGTGCCAGCAGTGAAGGGGTTTCCTACAATGAGCAGTTCTTC. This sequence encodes CASSEGVSYNEQFF.